Below, 22 T cell receptor beta chains from the same sample are listed, as sequenced in a study of T cells in women clearing cervical HPV infection. Assay used: immunoSEQ multiplex PCR; TCRdb lists only in-frame clones, some missing. Its clone listing holds approximately 16,000 clones. Input material: blood buffy coat. Every receptor here comes from a woman between 18 and 75 years old with a cervical HPV16 infection that either progressed to CIN3+ or cleared (not recorded which).

In regard to this clone: The read ends 3 residues early relative to the CDR3; the germline J gene fills the gap. The chain recombines TRBV6-2 or TRBV6-3 with TRBJ1-1, with 7 bases fitting TRBD1. This CDR3 is built from 15 residues. The V gene's germline CDR1 is MNHEY and CDR2 SVGEGT. Trimming removed 6 bases from V and 6 bases from J; junction bases left unmatched: 13. The CDR3 here is CASRGTVPSIAEAFF. Partial CDR3 DNA: TGTGCCAGCAGGGGGACAGTCCCATCAATCGCTGAA.

To note about this clone: The read ends 3 residues shy of where the CDR3 ends; the end is completed using the germline J gene. V usage is TRBV6-2 or TRBV6-3 and J usage is TRBJ1-1; 10 nucleotides line up with TRBD1. J gave up 5 bases and V 6 bases, and 6 bases lay outside the gene matches. The CDR3 loop spans 14 amino acids. Looked up from germline, CDR1 is MNHEY and CDR2 is SVGEGT. CDR3 protein: CASSQTGGLTEAFF. The DNA read from the CDR3 is TGTGCCAGCAGCCAGACAGGGGGCTTAACTGAA.

About this clone: Read data end 3 residues before the CDR3 end; the end is taken from the germline J gene. The rearrangement joins TRBV6-2 or TRBV6-3 to TRBJ1-6, with 7 bases matching TRBD1. Germline CDR1 reads MNHEY; CDR2 reads SVGEGT. This CDR3 comprises 14 residues. CDR3 bases read: TGTGCCAGCAGTTACGGGAAGACAGGGCCGCCC. Protein sequence: CASSYGKTGPP. The full CDR3 protein is CASSYGKTGPPLHF.

Regarding this clone: The missing CDR3 end, 3 residues past where the read stops, is filled in from the germline J gene. This sequence joins TRBV7-2 and TRBJ2-1, with TRBD2 as a possible D gene (6 bases). Deletions cut 3 bases from V and 6 bases from J, with 12 bases between. CDR1 is SGHTA and CDR2 is FQGNSA in the germline V gene. The CDR3 extends over 14 amino acids. The covered CDR3 bases are TGTGCCAGCAGCTTGTTACGGGGGACCAATGAG. Translation: CASSLLRGTNE. The full CDR3 protein reads CASSLLRGTNEQFF.

For this clone: The read terminates 3 residues ahead of where the CDR3 ends, so the germline J gene completes it. The identical CDR3 is also encoded by other nucleotide sequences in the sample. The chain combines TRBV20-1 with TRBJ2-7; 7 bases are shared with TRBD2. Per germline, CDR1 DFQATT and CDR2 SNEGSKA (reference sequence). This CDR3 has 15 amino acids. V gave up 3 bases and J gave up 2 bases; unmatched junction bases: 10. The CDR3 here is CSARGVGGIPYEQYF. Incomplete CDR3 DNA: TGCAGTGCTAGGGGTGTGGGGGGGATTCCCTACGAG.

Turning to this clone: The read finishes 3 residues shy of the CDR3 end, and the germline J gene is used to complete it. V usage is TRBV6-2 or TRBV6-3 and J usage is TRBJ2-3, with 7 bases identical to TRBD1. The CDR3 length is 15 residues. CDR1 and CDR2 from the germline V gene are MNHEY and SVGEGT. CDR3 loop: CASRPGTVYYQPQYF. The sequenced part of the CDR3 DNA is TGTGCCAGCAGACCCGGGACAGTCTATTATCAGCCG.

Details on this clone: The read finishes 3 residues shy of the CDR3 end, and the germline J gene is used to complete it. The chain employs TRBV7-6 and TRBJ2-5; TRBD2 matches 16 bases. This CDR3 contains 16 residues. The germline CDR1 and CDR2 sequences are SGHVS and FNYEAQ. The ends lost 3 bases at V and 4 bases at J; junction bases unmatched: 2. The CDR3 DNA, read in part, is TGTGCCAGCAGCTTGGGACTAGCGGGGGGGCGAGAGACC. It encodes CASSLGLAGGRET. The full CDR3 sequence reads CASSLGLAGGRETQYF.

A word on this clone: The read terminates 3 residues before the CDR3 end, so the remaining end is supplied by the germline J gene. The chain links TRBV7-2 to TRBJ2-4; the D gene is possibly TRBD2 (5 bases). The length of the CDR3 is 12 residues. Germline values: CDR1 SGHTA, CDR2 FQGNSA. The covered CDR3 bases are TGTGCCAGCAGCCCCGGTAATGCGGGT. The encoded protein is CASSPGNAG. The full CDR3 protein reads CASSPGNAGQYF.

Remarks on this clone: The read comes to an end 3 residues before the CDR3 does, leaving the germline J gene to fill in the end. The chain joins TRBV19 to TRBJ2-5, with 8 bases that match TRBD2. The V gene end was trimmed by 5 bases and the J gene end by 3 bases; junction bases not matched to a gene: 11. The germline V gene encodes CDR1 LNHDA and CDR2 SQIVND (reference sequence). CDR3 size: 16 residues. The part of the CDR3 DNA that was read is TGTGCCAGTAGTTTGCCCAGCGGGAGAGGGGAAGAGACC. It specifies CASSLPSGRGEET. The full CDR3 reads CASSLPSGRGEETQYF.

About this clone: A junction boundary mismatches the germline segment, possibly from a read error. The sequenced fragment ends 3 residues before the CDR3 boundary, so the rest is inferred from the germline J gene. This chain links TRBV20-1 with TRBJ1-3, with D possibly being TRBD1 (5 bases). The CDR3 consists of 13 residues. From germline, CDR1 is DFQATT and CDR2 SNEGSKA (reference sequence). CDR3 residues: CSASSGAGNTIYF. CDR3 DNA, as far as it was read: TGCAGTGCTAGCTCTGGGGCTGGAAACACG.

Notes on this clone: The CDR3 goes on 3 residues after the read ends, and that part is filled in from the germline J gene. The chain is built from TRBV5-1 and TRBJ2-5; the D is unclear. The CDR3 consists of 13 residues. Trimming took off 7 bases at V and 5 bases at J, with 15 bases between the two ends. The germline V gene has CDR1 SGHRS and CDR2 YFSETQ. The CDR3 DNA, read in part, is TGCGCCAGCTGGCTCATCCACGGGGAGACC. This translates into CASWLIHGET. The entire CDR3 reads CASWLIHGETQYF.

To note about this clone: The read finishes 3 residues shy of the CDR3 end, and the germline J gene is used to complete it. The gene calls are TRBV13 and TRBJ2-4; a weak D match, TRBD1 (5 bases). This CDR3 has 14 residues. CDR1 PRHDT and CDR2 FYEKMQ come from the germline V gene (reference sequence). V gave up 4 bases and J gave up 7 bases, with 14 bases separating them. CDR3 DNA (partial): TGTGCCAGCAGCTCCGTCCAAGGGGCGAACATT. Its protein product is CASSSVQGANI. Given in full, the CDR3 is CASSSVQGANIQYF.

Details on this clone: The CDR3 is cut off 3 residues early in the read; its end comes from the germline J gene. J is TRBJ2-7 and V is TRBV11-2; D may correspond to TRBD1 or TRBD2 (5 bases each). The germline CDR1 and CDR2 sequences are SGHAT and FQNNGV. CDR3 length: 15 amino acids. V lost 5 bases and J lost 6, with 20 bases in between. The covered CDR3 bases are TGTGCCAGCAGCCCAGGGCTAGGAGGTCGAGGCGAG. It translates to CASSPGLGGRGE. The CDR3, in full, reads CASSPGLGGRGEQYF. Full variable domain (outside the CDR3, taken from reference TRBV11-2 and TRBJ2-7): EAGVAQSPRYKIIEKRQSVAFWCNPISGHATLYWYQQILGQGPKLLIQFQNNGVVDDSQLPKDRFSAERLKGVDSTLKIQPAKLEDSAVYLCASSPGLGGRGEQYFGPGTRLTVT.

On this clone itself: The junction and the germline gene differ at one end; a read error may be behind it. The observed sequence ends 3 residues before the CDR3 terminus, with the missing tail filled in from the germline J gene. Other DNA sequences of this sample code for an identical CDR3. V gene TRBV19 combines with J gene TRBJ1-3; TRBD1 is a possible D gene (5 bases). The CDR3 contains 14 residues. Per the germline V gene, CDR1 is LNHDA and CDR2 is SQIVND (reference sequence). CDR3 DNA, as far as it was read: TGTGCCAGTAGTACAGGGAGTGGTGGAAACACG. Protein: CASSTGSGGNT. The entire CDR3 protein is CASSTGSGGNTIYF.

Note on this clone: Read data end 3 residues before the CDR3 end; the end is taken from the germline J gene. J is TRBJ1-4 and V is TRBV11-2; 10 bases match TRBD1. Germline loops: CDR1 SGHAT, CDR2 FQNNGV. V lost 5 bases to trimming and J lost 8 bases; unmatched junction nucleotides: 5. The CDR3 consists of 14 residues. The covered CDR3 bases are TGTGCCAGCAGCGTGGGACAGGGGAGGGAAAAA. It codes for CASSVGQGREK. The full CDR3 protein reads CASSVGQGREKLFF.

Concerning this clone: With the read ending 3 residues before the CDR3 end, the germline J gene is used to fill in that end. V usage is TRBV11-2 and J usage is TRBJ2-2; the D gene is possibly TRBD1 (5 bases). This CDR3 contains 14 residues. Trimming left V 2 bases short and J 7 bases short, with 11 bases between. The germline V gene has CDR1 SGHAT and CDR2 FQNNGV. The sequenced CDR3 bases are TGTGCCAGCAGCTTAAGGGGAAAGGGCGGGGAG. Protein product: CASSLRGKGGE. The full CDR3 reads CASSLRGKGGELFF.

Incomplete CDR3 DNA: TGTGCCAGCAGTGGCCGGGTAGGAGGGGAGACG. Protein: CASSGRVGGET. The whole CDR3 sequence is CASSGRVGGETQYF. The chain joins TRBV2 to TRBJ2-3; tentatively, D is TRBD2 (6 bases). The read terminates 3 residues before the CDR3 end, so the remaining end is supplied by the germline J gene. The CDR3 contains 14 residues. The germline V gene has CDR1 SNHLY and CDR2 FYNNEI.

On this clone itself: With the read ending 3 residues before the CDR3 end, the germline J gene is used to fill in that end. This rearrangement joins TRBV2 to TRBJ1-2; D unclear. V shed 6 bases and J shed 0 bases, with 14 bases lying between them. The CDR3 sequence is 15 residues long. Germline values: CDR1 SNHLY, CDR2 FYNNEI. CDR3 DNA (partial): TGTGCCAGCAGCTGGCTGTCAGGAGCTAACTATGGC. Encoded protein: CASSWLSGANYG. The CDR3, in full, reads CASSWLSGANYGYTF.

On this clone: The observed sequence ends 3 residues before the CDR3 terminus, with the missing tail filled in from the germline J gene. This chain joins TRBV19 and TRBJ2-1, with 9 nucleotides matching TRBD2. The germline gives CDR1 LNHDA, CDR2 SQIVND (reference sequence). V trimming: 2 bases; J trimming: 7 bases; junction bases outside the gene matches: 6. The CDR3 loop spans 15 amino acids. CDR3 loop: CASSIFPRGGNEQFF. The CDR3 bases that were read are TGTGCCAGTAGTATATTCCCGCGGGGGGGGAATGAG.

A remark on this clone: The missing CDR3 end, 3 residues past where the read stops, is filled in from the germline J gene. The chain uses TRBV7-6 and TRBJ1-2; 9 nucleotides agree with TRBD1. This CDR3 is built from 14 residues. CDR1 is SGHVS and CDR2 is FNYEAQ in the germline V gene. CDR3 DNA, as far as it was read: TGTGCCAGCAGCTTAGACAGGGGGCAGGATGAC. Amino acids: CASSLDRGQDD. The CDR3 reads in full as CASSLDRGQDDYTF.

Of note for this clone: The read ends 3 residues early relative to the CDR3; the germline J gene fills the gap. The V gene is TRBV4-2, the J gene TRBJ1-6; TRBD1 matches 11 bases. CDR1 is LGHNA and CDR2 is YNFKEQ in the germline V gene. The CDR3 contains 16 residues. The V and J ends lost 5 bases and 8 bases, in that order; junction bases with no gene match: 8. The covered CDR3 bases are TGTGCCAGCAGCGCCGACCTGGACAGGGGGCATTCACCC. Amino acid sequence: CASSADLDRGHSP. The full CDR3 protein reads CASSADLDRGHSPLHF.

A remark on this clone: Sequencing ends 3 residues short of the CDR3 end; the germline J gene provides the rest. This sequence joins TRBV19 and TRBJ2-3, with D perhaps TRBD1 (7 bases). The CDR3 runs to 15 residues. In germline, CDR1 is LNHDA, CDR2 SQIVND (reference sequence). CDR3 loop: CASSVQGGHQETQYF. CDR3 DNA (partial): TGTGCCAGTAGTGTTCAGGGGGGACACCAAGAGACG.